This TCR beta chain was observed in a study of T cells after yellow fever vaccination. Using its own MiXCR run on the 5' RACE reads, TCRdb lists one record per CDR3 protein. The table has about 210,000 distinct CDR3 sequences, over 6.5% seen once. Germline lookup yields CDR1 MNHEY and CDR2 SVGAGI. Trimming at V came to 1 base and at J to 5 bases, leaving 4 bases not matched to a gene. CDR3 length equals 15 residues. Sequenced material: CD4+ T cells sorted from PBMCs, taken on the day of the yellow fever booster vaccination. This receptor was identified in a man aged 25-45 years who received the YFV17D yellow fever vaccine. This chain uses TRBV6-5 with TRBJ2-4; 8 nucleotides align to TRBD2. The CDR3 sequence: CASSYYREGENIQYF. The CDR3 DNA reads TGTGCCAGCAGTTACTACCGGGAGGGGGAAAACATTCAGTACTTC.